A selection of T cell receptor beta chains follows, all from one sample in a study of response to subunit inactivated influenza vaccine. MiXCR, applied by TCRdb to the RT-PCR reads, yields one record per CDR3 protein. The sample records 150,000 to 200,000 distinct CDR3 sequences, roughly 12% being singletons. These data were also filed under a second study, of T cells expressing NK-cell markers.

The source was CD8+ T cells sorted from PBMCs, collected 11 to 12 days after vaccination. These receptors were collected from a man aged 45-65 years who received an inactivated influenza vaccine. Each CDR3 is given with its conserved first and last residue. The order of the fields is clone size, D gene, V gene, J gene, CDR3 DNA, CDR3 protein. A D gene is named only where the DNA matches it firmly. Where a row states a size, it is once, few, many or the class of an expanded clone; other rows omit it.

size: .
D: .
V: TRBV20-1
J: TRBJ2-1
DNA: TGCAGTGCCACGCGAGCGGTGGAGTGGATCAATGAGCAGTTCTTC
CDR3: CSATRAVEWINEQFF

size: .
D: TRBD2
V: TRBV10-3
J: TRBJ2-3
DNA: TGTGCCATCGGGTACCCTGGACTAGCGGGATCAACAGATACGCAGTATTTT
CDR3: CAIGYPGLAGSTDTQYF

size: few
D: .
V: TRBV5-1
J: TRBJ2-1
DNA: TGCGCCAGCAGCCCCTGGGACCCGAATGAGCAGTTCTTC
CDR3: CASSPWDPNEQFF

size: few
D: TRBD2
V: TRBV20-1
J: TRBJ2-1
DNA: TGCAGTGCTAGAGTGACTAGCGGGAGTTTCCATGAGCAGTTCTTC
CDR3: CSARVTSGSFHEQFF

size: few
D: .
V: TRBV20-1
J: TRBJ2-7
DNA: TGCAGTGCCCGCCTGGGGGGGCTTGGGGAGCAGTACTTC
CDR3: CSARLGGLGEQYF

size: .
D: TRBD1
V: TRBV5-5
J: TRBJ2-7
DNA: TGTGCCAGCAGCGACCTGACAGGGACCTACGAGCAGTACTTC
CDR3: CASSDLTGTYEQYF

size: .
D: .
V: TRBV4-2
J: TRBJ2-7
DNA: TGTGCCAGCAGCCAAGGTCATGGGCCCCTTGCCTACGAGCAGTACTTC
CDR3: CASSQGHGPLAYEQYF

size: .
D: TRBD1
V: TRBV7-9
J: TRBJ2-5
DNA: TGTGCCAGCAGCTTAGCATCGTCAGGGGGCGCGTCCGAGACCCAGTACTTC
CDR3: CASSLASSGGASETQYF

size: .
D: .
V: TRBV7-6
J: TRBJ2-7
DNA: TGTGCCAGCAGCTTATCCACTAGTAACTACGAGCAGTACTTC
CDR3: CASSLSTSNYEQYF

size: once
D: TRBD2
V: TRBV20-1
J: TRBJ2-1
DNA: TGCAGTGCTAGAGAGCGGGGGATCTCCTACAATGAGCAGTTCTTC
CDR3: CSARERGISYNEQFF

size: .
D: .
V: TRBV29-1
J: TRBJ2-3
DNA: TGCAGCGTTCTGGCGGTCCCCGATACGCAGTATTTT
CDR3: CSVLAVPDTQYF

size: few
D: .
V: TRBV6-5
J: TRBJ2-2
DNA: TGTGCCAGCATTTCCGGGACTTCACCCGGGGAGCTGTTTTTT
CDR3: CASISGTSPGELFF

size: few
D: TRBD1
V: TRBV24-1
J: TRBJ2-7
DNA: TGTGCCACCAGTAGCCGGGACAGGGACTACGAGCAGTACTTC
CDR3: CATSSRDRDYEQYF

size: .
D: .
V: TRBV9
J: TRBJ2-7
DNA: TGTGCCAGCAGCGTAGGTACCAGGGGCAACGAGCAGTACTTC
CDR3: CASSVGTRGNEQYF

size: medium-sized
D: TRBD2
V: TRBV28
J: TRBJ2-3
DNA: TGTGCCAGCAGTCCCGGGACTAGCGCAGATACGCAGTATTTT
CDR3: CASSPGTSADTQYF

size: .
D: .
V: TRBV28
J: TRBJ1-2
DNA: TGTGCCAGCAGTTTACCAGGGGCGCGTTATGGCTACACCTTC
CDR3: CASSLPGARYGYTF

size: few
D: TRBD1
V: TRBV2
J: TRBJ2-7
DNA: TGTGCCAGCATTGATTGGACAGGGGGGAACGAGCAGTACTTC
CDR3: CASIDWTGGNEQYF

size: .
D: .
V: TRBV20-1
J: TRBJ1-3
DNA: TGCAGTGCTCTTTTTAGTAGGGGTGGCAGCCTCTTCGGAAACACCATATATTTT
CDR3: CSALFSRGGSLFGNTIYF

size: .
D: TRBD1
V: TRBV5-1
J: TRBJ2-7
DNA: TGCGCCAGCAGCTTGGTACAGGGGGCTTTCTACGAGCAGTACTTC
CDR3: CASSLVQGAFYEQYF

size: .
D: TRBD2
V: TRBV2
J: TRBJ2-7
DNA: TGTGCCAGCAAGGCTAGCGGGCATTTCTCCTACGAGCAGTACTTC
CDR3: CASKASGHFSYEQYF

size: .
D: .
V: TRBV6-5
J: TRBJ2-2
DNA: TGTGCCAGCAGTTACCTCGGAAATGGCGGGGAGCTGTTTTTT
CDR3: CASSYLGNGGELFF

size: .
D: TRBD2
V: TRBV10-3
J: TRBJ2-3
DNA: TGTGCCATCAGTGAGCCGGGACTAGCGGGAGGCTCTAGCACAGATACGCAGTATTTT
CDR3: CAISEPGLAGGSSTDTQYF

size: .
D: .
V: TRBV6-5
J: TRBJ2-1
DNA: TGTGCCAGCAGTTACCTGGGACGAGGGGTCGTCGATGAGCAGTTCTTC
CDR3: CASSYLGRGVVDEQFF

size: few
D: TRBD1
V: TRBV30
J: TRBJ2-5
DNA: TGTGCCTGGACGGTGGAGGGCGGGACAGGGGAGACCCAGTACTTC
CDR3: CAWTVEGGTGETQYF

size: few
D: .
V: TRBV16
J: TRBJ1-2
DNA: TGTGCCAGCAGCCAATATCGGGGGGCGGTCACCTTC
CDR3: CASSQYRGAVTF

size: many
D: .
V: TRBV19
J: TRBJ2-2
DNA: TGTGCCAGTAGTATATCAGGATACGGCGCCGGGGAGCTGTTTTTT
CDR3: CASSISGYGAGELFF

size: .
D: .
V: TRBV10-3
J: TRBJ2-1
DNA: TGTGCCATCAGTGAAAACAGGGACTACAATGAGCAGTTCTTC
CDR3: CAISENRDYNEQFF

size: .
D: .
V: TRBV28
J: TRBJ2-7
DNA: TGTGCCAGCAGTGCCCGGATCGACACCTACGAGCAGTACTTC
CDR3: CASSARIDTYEQYF

size: .
D: TRBD1
V: TRBV4-3
J: TRBJ1-2
DNA: TGCGCCAGCAGTATCTCAAGACAGGGGGCGAGCGGCTACACCTTC
CDR3: CASSISRQGASGYTF

size: few
D: .
V: TRBV7-9
J: TRBJ1-1
DNA: TGTGCCAGCAGCTTAGCAGGGGCTGAAGCTTTCTTT
CDR3: CASSLAGAEAFF

size: many
D: .
V: TRBV11-1
J: TRBJ2-3
DNA: TGTGCCAGCAGCTCTCAAAACAGGGCCGTGGGACCTTCTATGGGGGCGCAGTATTTT
CDR3: CASSSQNRAVGPSMGAQYF

size: .
D: TRBD2
V: TRBV6-6
J: TRBJ2-3
DNA: TGTGCCAGCAGTTATTCACTAGCGGGGGACCAGTATTTT
CDR3: CASSYSLAGDQYF

size: .
D: .
V: TRBV9
J: TRBJ1-1
DNA: TGTGCCAGCAATTCATTGAGCACTGAAGCTTTCTTT
CDR3: CASNSLSTEAFF

size: .
D: .
V: TRBV7-9
J: TRBJ2-1
DNA: TGTGCCATCGGGCCCACCTACAATGAGCAGTTCTTC
CDR3: CAIGPTYNEQFF

size: .
D: TRBD1
V: TRBV7-2
J: TRBJ2-5
DNA: TGTGCCAGCAGCCCCGGGACAGCTTACCGAGAGACCCAGTACTTC
CDR3: CASSPGTAYRETQYF

size: .
D: .
V: TRBV10-2
J: TRBJ2-1
DNA: TGCGCCAGCAGTGAGTCGAGAGGGTCCTACAATGAGCAGTTCTTC
CDR3: CASSESRGSYNEQFF

size: few
D: TRBD1
V: TRBV7-9
J: TRBJ1-2
DNA: TGTGCCAGCAGCTTAGTGGGACAGGGACCCTATGGCTACACCTTC
CDR3: CASSLVGQGPYGYTF

size: few
D: .
V: TRBV6-2/TRBV6-3
J: TRBJ1-2
DNA: TGTGCCAGCAGTTGGTCCGGGAATGGCTACACCTTC
CDR3: CASSWSGNGYTF

size: few
D: TRBD1
V: TRBV29-1
J: TRBJ1-4
DNA: TGCAGCGTTGCCGAGACAGGGGGAGAAACTGCTGAAAAACTGTTTTTT
CDR3: CSVAETGGETAEKLFF

size: few
D: .
V: TRBV9
J: TRBJ2-7
DNA: TGTGCCAGCAGCCCCCTGGACTGGAGCTCCTACGAGCAGTACTTC
CDR3: CASSPLDWSSYEQYF

size: many
D: .
V: TRBV27
J: TRBJ2-2
DNA: TGTGCCAGCAGTTTGCTTGTGGGCGAGAACACCGGGGAGCTGTTTTTT
CDR3: CASSLLVGENTGELFF

size: few
D: .
V: TRBV4-2
J: TRBJ1-1
DNA: TGTGCCAGCAGCCAAGAGGCGGCGAACACTGAAGCTTTCTTT
CDR3: CASSQEAANTEAFF

size: few
D: .
V: TRBV2
J: TRBJ1-2
DNA: TGTGCCAGCAGTGACCAGGGAGGGGGCTATGGCTACACCTTC
CDR3: CASSDQGGGYGYTF

size: .
D: .
V: TRBV12-3/TRBV12-4
J: TRBJ2-1
DNA: TGTGCCAGCAGTTGGACACCCCGTTATGAGCAGTTCTTC
CDR3: CASSWTPRYEQFF

size: .
D: .
V: TRBV5-1
J: TRBJ1-6
DNA: TGCGCCAGCAGCTTGAGTAGCTCCTATAATTCACCCCTCCACTTT
CDR3: CASSLSSSYNSPLHF

size: few
D: TRBD1
V: TRBV20-1
J: TRBJ2-7
DNA: TGCAGTGCCTCCTGGGACAGATCCTACGAGCAGTACTTC
CDR3: CSASWDRSYEQYF

size: few
D: TRBD2
V: TRBV7-9
J: TRBJ2-5
DNA: TGTGCCAGCGCCGAGCGGGGGCAAGAGACCCAGTACTTC
CDR3: CASAERGQETQYF

size: few
D: .
V: TRBV6-5
J: TRBJ1-1
DNA: TGTGCCAGCAGTTACTACGGTGAAGGGGCTGAAGCTTTCTTT
CDR3: CASSYYGEGAEAFF

size: .
D: TRBD2
V: TRBV27
J: TRBJ2-1
DNA: TGTGCCAGCAGTCTCATCGGACTAGCGGGGGGTCCTTCCTACAATGAGCAGTTCTTC
CDR3: CASSLIGLAGGPSYNEQFF

size: .
D: .
V: TRBV4-2
J: TRBJ2-1
DNA: TGTGCCAGCAGCCAAGTGGCAGACGGGGGGCCAGCTTTATACAATGAGCAGTTCTTC
CDR3: CASSQVADGGPALYNEQFF

size: few
D: TRBD1
V: TRBV27
J: TRBJ1-6
DNA: TGTGCCAGCACCTTCCTCGGACAGGGGGACTCACCCCTCCACTTT
CDR3: CASTFLGQGDSPLHF

size: .
D: .
V: TRBV7-9
J: TRBJ2-3
DNA: TGTGCCAGCAGCATCACACAGACTGCTAGCACAGATACGCAGTATTTT
CDR3: CASSITQTASTDTQYF